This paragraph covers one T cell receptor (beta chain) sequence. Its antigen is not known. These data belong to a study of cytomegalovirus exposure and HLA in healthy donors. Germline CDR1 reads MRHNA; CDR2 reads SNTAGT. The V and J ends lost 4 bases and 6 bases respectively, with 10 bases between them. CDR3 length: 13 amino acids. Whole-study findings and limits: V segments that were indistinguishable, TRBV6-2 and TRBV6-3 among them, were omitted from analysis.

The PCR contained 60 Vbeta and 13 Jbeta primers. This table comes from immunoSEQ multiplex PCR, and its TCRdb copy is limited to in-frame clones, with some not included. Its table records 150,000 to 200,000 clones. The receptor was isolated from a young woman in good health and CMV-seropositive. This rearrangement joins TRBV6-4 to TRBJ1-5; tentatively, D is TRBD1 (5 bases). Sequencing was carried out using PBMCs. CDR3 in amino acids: CASSVGGGQPQHF. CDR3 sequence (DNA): TGTGCCAGCAGTGTGGGGGGGGGTCAGCCCCAGCATTTT.